The text below deals with one TCR beta chain. Its target is unknown. The observed sequence ends 3 residues before the CDR3 terminus, with the missing tail filled in from the germline J gene. Clones were read by immunoSEQ multiplex PCR, and TCRdb kept only the in-frame ones, dropping some. Its listing shows 40,000 or so clones. This sample was taken from a study of T cells in women clearing cervical HPV infection. As for the study in general: No precancer developed; the control's incident HPV16 infection cleared within 12 months. General study findings and limits: It is unknown whether associations predate infection; no effector/memory or HPV-specific sorting.

Germline V gene data show CDR1 as SGDLS and CDR2 as YYNGEE. Trimming took 4 bases from V and 7 from J, leaving 6 bases between them. The CDR3 runs 11 residues. Prevalent HPV16 infections were excluded; only incident single HPV16 infections included. Dot-blot hybridization genotyped cervical HPV amplified with MY09/MY11 PCR. This receptor was taken from a woman between 18 and 75 years old with a cervical HPV16 infection that either progressed to CIN3+ or cleared (not recorded which). The rearrangement joins TRBV9 to TRBJ2-1; the D is unclear. The sample consisted of blood buffy coat. Here the CDR3 reads CASSSANEQFF. The covered CDR3 bases are TGTGCCAGCAGCTCAGCGAATGAG.